The T cell receptor (beta chain) under discussion was sequenced for a study of blood T cell repertoires in COVID-19. Overall study context: COVID-19 samples from acute and convalescent phases originated in the United States, Italy and Spain. T cells, B-cell-depleted T cells, or PBMCs supplied cDNA or gDNA.

In the study's own analysis: Nucleated cell number was recorded as an estimate derived from reference gene primer amplification. Libraries were prepared by immunoSEQ multiplex PCR; TCRdb keeps only in-frame clonotypes and omits some of them. V, J and clone size are those of that table, while D and trimming were read from the DNA. The sample has approximately 74,000 clones; around 89% are singletons. Trimming cost V 4 bases and J 5 bases, with 16 bases left between them. This CDR3 comprises 16 residues. Looked up from germline, CDR1 is SGHNT and CDR2 is YYREEE (reference sequence). This TCR came from a woman aged 60-75 years with acute or convalescent COVID-19. The chain links TRBV5-4 to TRBJ1-6; D is perhaps TRBD1 (5 bases). Material for sequencing was peripheral blood. DNA for the CDR3: TGTGCCAGCAGCCCAGGGCCCTTTATAGATAATTCACCCCTCCACTTT. Translating gives CASSPGPFIDNSPLHF.